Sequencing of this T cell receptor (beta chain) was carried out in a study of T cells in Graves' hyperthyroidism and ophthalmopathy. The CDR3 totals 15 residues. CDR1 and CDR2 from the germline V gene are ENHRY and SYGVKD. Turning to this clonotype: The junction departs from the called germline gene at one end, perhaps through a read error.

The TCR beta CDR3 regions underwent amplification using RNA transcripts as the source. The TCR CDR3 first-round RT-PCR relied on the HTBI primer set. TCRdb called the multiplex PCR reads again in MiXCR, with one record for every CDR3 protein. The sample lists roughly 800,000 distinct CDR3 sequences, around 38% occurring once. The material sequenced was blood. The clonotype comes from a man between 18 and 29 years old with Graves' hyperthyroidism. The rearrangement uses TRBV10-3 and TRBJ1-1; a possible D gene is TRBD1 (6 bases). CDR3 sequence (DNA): TGTGCCAGCAGTTACTCGATCCAGGGGAGGACTGAAGCTTTCTTT. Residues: CASSYSIQGRTEAFF.